Given below is one TCR beta chain in context. Antigen unknown. This record belongs to a study of immune evolution from preneoplasia to lung adenocarcinoma. The study, taken as a whole, reports: Normal lung had highest clonality; later lesions appeared denser, more diverse.

Two lung cancer pathologists independently confirmed each histologic diagnosis. Nucleic acids came from premalignant or tumor cells enriched by macro-dissection. The ends were cut back, 4 bases at V and 7 bases at J, with 13 bases in the middle. CDR3 length: 12 amino acids. The germline CDR1 and CDR2 sequences are SQVTM and ANQGSEA. Using immunoSEQ multiplex PCR, the repertoire was profiled, and TCRdb retains in-frame clones only, with some absent. The sample shows about 14,000 clones, approximately 78% of them seen only once. The chain recombines TRBV29-1 with TRBJ1-1; D gene unclear. The receptor comes from a person between 70 and 80 years old with lung adenocarcinoma. The material sequenced was FFPE minimally invasive lung adenocarcinoma tissue. In DNA form, the CDR3 reads TGCAGCGTTGTTCGGGGAGCGGGTGAAGCTTTCTTT. Amino acids: CSVVRGAGEAFF.